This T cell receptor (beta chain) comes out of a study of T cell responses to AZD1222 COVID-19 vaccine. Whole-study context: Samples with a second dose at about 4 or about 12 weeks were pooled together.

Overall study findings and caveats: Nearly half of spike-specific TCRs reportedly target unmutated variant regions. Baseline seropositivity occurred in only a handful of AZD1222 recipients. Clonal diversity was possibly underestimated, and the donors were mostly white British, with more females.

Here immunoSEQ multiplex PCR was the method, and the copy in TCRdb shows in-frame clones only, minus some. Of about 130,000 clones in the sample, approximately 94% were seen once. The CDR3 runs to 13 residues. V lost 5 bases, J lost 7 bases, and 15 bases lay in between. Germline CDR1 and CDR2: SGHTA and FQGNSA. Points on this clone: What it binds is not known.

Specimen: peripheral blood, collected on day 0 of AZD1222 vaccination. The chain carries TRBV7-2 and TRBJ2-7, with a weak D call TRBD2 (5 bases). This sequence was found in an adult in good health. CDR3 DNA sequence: TGTGCCAGCAGCCCCGGACTGGTTTGGGAGCAGTACTTC. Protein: CASSPGLVWEQYF. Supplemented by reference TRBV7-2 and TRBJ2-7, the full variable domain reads GAGVSQSPSNKVTEKGKDVELRCDPISGHTALYWYRQSLGQGLEFLIYFQGNSAPDKSGLPSDRFSAERTGGSVSTLTIQRTQQEDSAVYLCASSPGLVWEQYFGPGTRLTVT.